These 27 T cell receptor beta chains share one sample of origin, sequenced in a study of T-cell reconstitution after alpha-beta-depleted transplantation in children. This sample's TCRbeta library carried unique molecular identifier barcodes. TCRdb reprocessed the PCR reads via MiXCR and lists one record per CDR3 protein. The sample carries about 180,000 distinct CDR3 sequences, 8.5% to 14% recorded once. This sample comprised PBMCs, obtained before TCRalphabeta/CD19-depleted stem cell transplant. These receptors all stem from a boy aged 2 to 9 with acute myeloid leukemia, due to receive a stem cell transplant.

Ten or more counts support this clonotype. The J gene is TRBJ1-5, the V gene TRBV19, with a possible D match to TRBD1 (6 bases). CDR1 and CDR2 (germline): LNHDA, SQIVND (reference sequence). The germline V and J ends were trimmed by 0 bases and 6 bases, with 21 bases remaining between them. CDR3 length: 18 residues. CDR3 coding DNA: TGTGCCAGTAGTATAGAGGAGGGCCAGGGGCGAAACCTTCAGCCCCAGCATTTT. As protein: CASSIEEGQGRNLQPQHF.

This clonotype came up many times. V is TRBV29-1 and J is TRBJ2-1; 8 bases line up with TRBD1. The germline gives CDR1 SQVTM, CDR2 ANQGSEA. The CDR3 extends over 14 amino acids. The junction had 4 bases not matched to a gene; V was cut back by 2 bases and J by 4 bases. As DNA, the CDR3 is TGCAGCGTTGAAAGCGACAGGGGTTACAATGAGCAGTTCTTC. Translated, it gives CSVESDRGYNEQFF.

The rearrangement uses TRBV20-1 and TRBJ2-1, with 14 positions matching TRBD2. This CDR3 is 17 amino acids long. The V and J ends lost 2 bases and 9 bases, in that order; junction bases with no gene match: 12. Germline V gene lookup returns CDR1 DFQATT and CDR2 SNEGSKA (reference sequence). Here the CDR3 reads CSARPRLAGGPRGEQFF. The CDR3 nucleotides read TGCAGTGCTAGACCCCGACTAGCGGGAGGGCCCAGGGGTGAGCAGTTCTTC.

Many counts were recorded for this clonotype. The chain uses TRBV27 and TRBJ2-1, with D possibly being TRBD2 (5 bases). CDR1 and CDR2 (germline): MNHEY, SMNVEV (reference sequence). V shed 4 bases and J shed 4 bases, with 11 bases lying between them. There are 14 residues in the CDR3. CDR3 region: CASSSGGLYNEQFF. Here the CDR3 DNA reads TGTGCCAGCAGTTCTGGCGGGCTTTACAATGAGCAGTTCTTC.

This clonotype was picked up many times. This rearrangement joins TRBV27 to TRBJ2-7, with 12 bases lining up with TRBD1. V was clipped by 5 bases and J by 7 bases; unmatched bases: 9. Germline assignment: CDR1 MNHEY and CDR2 SMNVEV (reference sequence). CDR3 length: 15 amino acids. The CDR3 DNA reads TGTGCCAGCAGTACCCCGGGACAGGGGGCTTGGGAGCAGTACTTC. Protein sequence: CASSTPGQGAWEQYF.

This clonotype has a count of ten or more. The chain couples TRBV12-3 or TRBV12-4 to TRBJ2-7; D gene ambiguous. The CDR3 has 11 residues. V lost 3 bases and J lost 5, with 5 bases in between. This chain's CDR3 is CASSFRDEQYF. The CDR3 DNA sequence: TGTGCCAGCAGTTTTCGGGACGAGCAGTACTTC.

This clonotype was seen many times. The V and J genes are TRBV7-8 and TRBJ2-1, with D perhaps matching TRBD2 (5 bases). V lost 4 bases to trimming and J lost 3 bases, with 16 bases between them. In germline, CDR1 is SGHVS, CDR2 FQNEAQ. The CDR3 is 16 amino acids. For the CDR3, the DNA is TGTGCCAGCAGCTCTACGAGAGACTACGTCTACAATGAGCAGTTCTTC. Protein: CASSSTRDYVYNEQFF. The full variable domain, rest sourced from reference TRBV7-8 and TRBJ2-1, is GAGVSQSPRYKVAKRGQDVALRCDPISGHVSLFWYQQALGQGPEFLTYFQNEAQLDKSGLPSDRFFAERPEGSVSTLKIQRTQQEDSAVYLCASSSTRDYVYNEQFFGPGTRLTVL.

This clonotype has at least ten counts. V is TRBV20-1 and J is TRBJ1-1, with D unresolved. The germline gives CDR1 DFQATT, CDR2 SNEGSKA (reference sequence). The V gene lost 6 bases and the J gene lost 1 base, with 9 bases spanning the gap. CDR3 length: 12 amino acids. Written as DNA, the CDR3 is TGCAGTGCCCCACCCAGGAACACTGAAGCTTTCTTT. Translated, it gives CSAPPRNTEAFF.

Ten or more counts support this clonotype. The V and J genes are TRBV12-3 or TRBV12-4 and TRBJ1-2; TRBD1 matches at 8 bases. V trimming: 6 bases; J trimming: 8 bases; junction bases outside the gene matches: 8. This CDR3 has 13 residues. CDR3 protein: CASSLDRGAGYTF. The CDR3 DNA follows: TGTGCCAGCAGCCTCGACAGGGGAGCCGGCTACACCTTC.

This clonotype was observed many times. This chain connects TRBV11-2 to TRBJ2-1; D not resolved. The V gene lost 0 bases and the J gene lost 5 bases, with 5 bases spanning the gap. CDR1 is SGHAT, CDR2 FQNNGV, per germline. The CDR3 is 13 amino acids. CDR3 protein: CASSLDLHNEQFF. CDR3 sequence (DNA): TGTGCCAGCAGCTTAGATCTCCACAATGAGCAGTTCTTC.

This clonotype was seen ten or more times. This sequence joins TRBV4-1 and TRBJ1-4; D is undetermined. Germline V lookup: CDR1 MGHRA, CDR2 YSYEKL. Trimming took off 7 bases at V and 0 bases at J, with 12 bases between the two ends. CDR3 length equals 15 residues. The CDR3 sequence: CASNPETATNEKLFF. The DNA of the CDR3 is TGCGCCAGCAACCCTGAAACGGCAACTAATGAAAAACTGTTTTTT.

The sample holds many counts of this clonotype. The V gene is TRBV12-3 or TRBV12-4, the J gene TRBJ2-7; D perhaps matches TRBD2 (5 bases). V was trimmed by 6 bases and J by 2 bases, leaving 17 bases between them. This CDR3 is built from 15 residues. The CDR3 sequence is CASSPLSGLPYEQYF. The DNA of the CDR3 is TGTGCCAGCAGCCCTCTGTCGGGGTTGCCCTACGAGCAGTACTTC.

This clonotype was seen repeatedly, ten times or more. This chain connects TRBV7-2 to TRBJ2-3; D is unclear. From germline, CDR1 is SGHTA and CDR2 FQGNSA. There are 17 residues in the CDR3. V was pared by 3 bases and J by 0 bases, with 16 bases between. The CDR3, as DNA: TGTGCCAGCAGCTTGATGACGGTTACCGCTAGCACAGATACGCAGTATTTT. This encodes CASSLMTVTASTDTQYF. The complete variable domain, with remaining parts taken from reference TRBV7-2 and TRBJ2-3, reads GAGVSQSPSNKVTEKGKDVELRCDPISGHTALYWYRQSLGQGLEFLIYFQGNSAPDKSGLPSDRFSAERTGGSVSTLTIQRTQQEDSAVYLCASSLMTVTASTDTQYFGPGTRLTVL.

This clonotype was found many times. V usage is TRBV6-2 or TRBV6-3 and J usage is TRBJ1-6, with 8 bases identical to TRBD1. Germline CDR1 reads MNHEY; CDR2 reads SVGEGT. CDR3 length equals 15 residues. V gave up 4 bases and J gave up 5 bases; unmatched junction bases: 4. CDR3 DNA: TGTGCCAGCAGTTCTGGACAGGGAAATAATTCACCCCTCCACTTT. Its translation: CASSSGQGNNSPLHF.

This clonotype was observed many times. J is TRBJ1-6 and V is TRBV3-1; D unresolved. CDR1 is LGHDT and CDR2 is YNNKEL in the germline V gene (reference sequence). CDR3 size: 14 residues. Trimming cost V 0 bases and J 7 bases, with 7 bases left between them. The DNA of the CDR3 is TGTGCCAGCAGCCAAGAAGGGAGGAATTCACCCCTCCACTTT. Translating gives CASSQEGRNSPLHF.

This clonotype was found many times. The chain has TRBV12-3 or TRBV12-4 and TRBJ1-2, with D hard to call. The CDR3 sequence is 12 residues long. The V gene lost 6 bases and the J gene lost 6 bases, with 11 bases spanning the gap. The CDR3 spells CASSFGWDGYTF. The CDR3 region has the DNA TGTGCCAGCAGCTTCGGTTGGGATGGCTACACCTTC.

This clonotype was detected many times. This sequence joins TRBV5-1 and TRBJ2-1; the match to TRBD1 covers 10 bases. The junction had 5 bases not matched to a gene; V was cut back by 4 bases and J by 4 bases. The germline V gene has CDR1 SGHRS and CDR2 YFSETQ. The CDR3 totals 15 residues. CDR3: CASSPGQGEYNEQFF. The CDR3 bases are TGCGCCAGCAGCCCCGGACAGGGGGAATACAATGAGCAGTTCTTC.

There are many counts of this clonotype. V gene TRBV20-1 combines with J gene TRBJ2-7, with TRBD2 matching 7 bases. This CDR3 spans 13 amino acids. The germline CDR1 and CDR2 sequences are DFQATT and SNEGSKA (reference sequence). Trimming at V came to 2 bases and at J to 3 bases, leaving 4 bases not matched to a gene. CDR3 amino acids: CSARPRDYYEQYF. Written as DNA, the CDR3 is TGCAGTGCTAGACCCCGGGACTACTACGAGCAGTACTTC.

V usage is TRBV19 and J usage is TRBJ2-3; 12 bases line up with TRBD2. V shed 3 bases and J 0 bases; nucleotides not matched to a gene: 7. This CDR3 has 18 residues. Germline V CDR1 and CDR2: LNHDA, SQIVND (reference sequence). The CDR3 here is CASSIGTSGRTSTDTQYF. The CDR3 coding sequence is TGTGCCAGTAGTATCGGCACTAGCGGGAGGACGAGCACAGATACGCAGTATTTT.

J is TRBJ2-5 and V is TRBV5-4; 14 bases fit TRBD2. The CDR3 runs 17 residues. Per germline, CDR1 SGHNT and CDR2 YYREEE (reference sequence). V gave up 0 bases and J gave up 3 bases; unmatched junction bases: 4. CDR3 in amino acids: CASSLALTSGGEETQYF. In DNA, the CDR3 is TGTGCCAGCAGCTTGGCCCTGACTAGCGGGGGGGAAGAGACCCAGTACTTC.

This clonotype was picked up many times. The chain links TRBV6-5 to TRBJ2-3; TRBD2 agrees at 7 bases. Germline V gene lookup returns CDR1 MNHEY and CDR2 SVGAGI. CDR3 length equals 15 residues. With V trimmed by 6 bases and J by 7 bases, 13 bases remained unmatched. The DNA of the CDR3 is TGTGCCAGCAGCGTCGTGTCTAGCGGCGGAAATACGCAGTATTTT. Translated: CASSVVSSGGNTQYF.

In this sample, this clonotype turned up many times. This chain uses TRBV5-1 with TRBJ2-3; D is undetermined. CDR1 and CDR2 from the germline V gene are SGHRS and YFSETQ. This CDR3 has 14 amino acids. The germline V and J ends were trimmed by 4 bases and 0 bases, with 9 bases remaining between them. The CDR3 DNA reads TGCGCCAGCAGCCCGGAAGACAGCACAGATACGCAGTATTTT. This codes for CASSPEDSTDTQYF.

This clonotype has ten or more counts. The genes are TRBV28 and TRBJ2-3; 7 nucleotides match TRBD1. The germline V gene encodes CDR1 MDHEN and CDR2 SYDVKM. V lost 7 bases and J lost 2; bases outside the gene matches: 9. This CDR3 contains 15 residues. Here the CDR3 DNA reads TGTGCCAGCAACGAGGACAGGCCCATCACAGATACGCAGTATTTT. Its translation is CASNEDRPITDTQYF.

At least ten counts were recorded for this clonotype. The gene calls are TRBV29-1 and TRBJ1-1; 10 nucleotides match TRBD1. Germline lookup yields CDR1 SQVTM and CDR2 ANQGSEA. V lost 6 bases and J lost 0; bases outside the gene matches: 10. The CDR3 contains 16 residues. The CDR3 bases are TGCAGCGTCACCCGGACAGGGGGAAATATGAACACTGAAGCTTTCTTT. Residues: CSVTRTGGNMNTEAFF.

This clonotype was picked up many times. This chain joins TRBV19 and TRBJ2-7; a weak D match, TRBD1 (6 bases). Trimming cost V 9 bases and J 3 bases, with 9 bases left between them. Germline values: CDR1 LNHDA, CDR2 SQIVND (reference sequence). This CDR3 has 11 residues. The CDR3, as DNA: TGTGCCAGCCAGGGGAACTACGAGCAGTACTTC. Translated: CASQGNYEQYF.

This clonotype was recorded at least ten times. The chain combines TRBV7-2 with TRBJ2-1; 8 nucleotides align to TRBD2. V was clipped by 0 bases and J by 5 bases; unmatched bases: 3. Germline V gene data show CDR1 as SGHTA and CDR2 as FQGNSA. The CDR3 totals 15 residues. The CDR3 loop reads CASSLAATSDNEQFF. CDR3 in DNA: TGTGCCAGCAGCTTAGCCGCGACTAGCGACAATGAGCAGTTCTTC.

This clonotype was seen at least ten times. The V call is TRBV4-1, the J call TRBJ1-2; 9 bases line up with TRBD1. V shed 3 bases, J shed 8 bases, and the junction held 16 bases outside the gene matches. CDR3 size: 17 residues. Germline CDR1 reads MGHRA; CDR2 reads YSYEKL. CDR3 in amino acids: CASSHPPLYRGREGYTF. Here the CDR3 DNA reads TGCGCCAGCAGCCACCCCCCCCTTTACAGGGGGCGCGAGGGCTACACCTTC.